This T cell receptor beta chain was identified during a study of T cell repertoires in cytomegalovirus infection. For the study at large: Indications of both CMV infection and matching HLA type were provided by public TCR beta signatures.

TCRdb itself ran the reads through MiXCR, one entry per CDR3 protein. The sample shows approximately 70,000 distinct CDR3 sequences, 20% to 25% of them seen only once. Study-wide results and limits: There were HLA-C-restricted CMV-specific TCR beta clonotypes dominating the ex vivo response.

As to this clonotype: Its target is not known.

What was sequenced was PBMCs, sequenced either directly or after in vitro stimulation (not recorded which). This clonotype was sampled from a human donor in good health (CMV status not recorded). Some clones in this sample may be carry-over from other donors' samples.

The CDR3 region has the DNA TGTGCCAGCAGCTTAGCCGGCGCCGGGGAGCTGTTTTTT. Amino acids: CASSLAGAGELFF. The V call is TRBV7-2, the J call TRBJ2-2; D unresolved. Germline CDR1 is SGHTA and CDR2 is FQGNSA. This CDR3 has 13 amino acids. The V end lost 0 bases, the J end lost 6 bases, and 5 bases lay between the germline ends.